This T cell receptor beta chain was captured by sequencing in a study of cytomegalovirus exposure and HLA in healthy donors. Study-level points and caveats: The study labeled more than 150 TCR beta chains cytomegalovirus-associated. Most TCR sequences proved rare, with some public TCRs found in many donors. Specific recognition of CMV antigens was confirmed in vitro for a few chains (all CMV-associated). The classifier, whose performance was assessed in both the original and validation cohorts, reportedly diagnosed cytomegalovirus status with high specificity and sensitivity.

On this clone: Its antigen is undetermined.

The data were produced by immunoSEQ multiplex PCR, yet TCRdb's version contains in-frame clones alone and is incomplete. This table holds roughly 62,000 clones, 85% to 95% found once. This CDR3 has 15 residues. V was cut by 5 bases and J by 1 base, with 15 bases left in between. CDR1 is SGHTA and CDR2 is FQGNSA in the germline V gene. The receptor comes from a man between 18 and 35 years old in good health and CMV-seronegative. The chain uses TRBV7-2 and TRBJ2-7; TRBD1 might be the D (6 bases). The sequencing sample was made of PBMCs. CDR3 in amino acids: CASSRGQSQSYEQYF. The CDR3 nucleotides are TGTGCCAGCAGCCGCGGACAGAGTCAATCCTACGAGCAGTACTTC.